This TCR beta chain is drawn from a study of response to subunit inactivated influenza vaccine. This clonotype was seen a few times. The antigen is undetermined. The study's findings and limits: The authors proposed limited new T cell recruitment per seasonal influenza vaccination.

From germline, CDR1 is SEHNR and CDR2 FQNEAQ (reference sequence). The CDR3 is 12 residues long. Trimming left V 4 bases short and J 4 bases short, with 8 bases between. TCRdb used MiXCR to reprocess the RT-PCR reads, holding one entry per CDR3 protein. Of hundreds of thousands of distinct CDR3 sequences listed, 7.5% to 8.5% are singletons. The source material was PBMCs from blood, sampled 23 months after vaccination. The genes are TRBV7-9 and TRBJ2-7; D not resolved. The sequence was obtained from a man between 50 and 70 years old who received an inactivated influenza vaccine. The CDR3 protein is CASSSFLYEQYF. The DNA for the CDR3 is TGTGCCAGCAGCTCATTTTTGTACGAGCAGTACTTC.